The rows below give T cell receptor beta chains drawn from one sample of a study of vaccination effects on CD4 cells after COVID-19. Using immunoSEQ multiplex PCR, the repertoire was profiled, and TCRdb retains in-frame clones only, with some absent. The sample contains 47,000 or so clones, roughly three quarters of which appear only once. Their antigens are not known. Material: CD4+ T cells from PBMCs cultured without peptide, obtained after COVID-19 vaccination. The receptors come from a human donor who received a COVID-19 vaccine. Each CDR3 is given with its conserved first and last residue. A D gene is named only where the DNA matches it firmly. Size tells how often a clone was seen (once, few, many) or the class of an expanded clone, and some rows leave it out.

abundance: -; v_gene: TRBV24-1; j_gene: TRBJ2-3; d_gene: TRBD1; CDR3nt: TGTGCCACCAGTAACGCCGGGACAGGCACAGATACGCAGTATTTT; CDR3aa: CATSNAGTGTDTQYF
abundance: -; v_gene: TRBV9; j_gene: TRBJ2-5; d_gene: -; CDR3nt: TGTGCCAGCAGCGTAGGTACTATCGGCGAGACCCAGTACTTC; CDR3aa: CASSVGTIGETQYF
abundance: -; v_gene: TRBV27; j_gene: TRBJ1-4; d_gene: TRBD1; CDR3nt: TGTGCCAGCAGGACCGGGACAGGGGTCGAAAAACTGTTTTTT; CDR3aa: CASRTGTGVEKLFF
abundance: few; v_gene: TRBV5-1; j_gene: TRBJ2-7; d_gene: -; CDR3nt: TGCGCCAGCAGCTCAAACTACGAGCAGTACTTC; CDR3aa: CASSSNYEQYF
abundance: -; v_gene: TRBV6-5; j_gene: TRBJ1-5; d_gene: -; CDR3nt: TGTGCCAGCAGCCGAGGACAGAGCAATCAGCCCCAGCATTTT; CDR3aa: CASSRGQSNQPQHF
abundance: -; v_gene: TRBV6-1; j_gene: TRBJ1-6; d_gene: TRBD1; CDR3nt: TGTGCCAGCAGTGAATACGGGACAGCATCTACTTTTAATTCACCCCTCCACTTT; CDR3aa: CASSEYGTASTFNSPLHF
abundance: few; v_gene: TRBV5-1; j_gene: TRBJ2-7; d_gene: TRBD1; CDR3nt: TGCGCCAGCAGCATGGACAGGGCAAGGTACGAGCAGTACTTC; CDR3aa: CASSMDRARYEQYF
abundance: -; v_gene: TRBV13; j_gene: TRBJ1-2; d_gene: -; CDR3nt: TGTGCCAGCAGCTCGGGACGGAACTATGGCTACACCTTC; CDR3aa: CASSSGRNYGYTF
abundance: few; v_gene: TRBV6-5; j_gene: TRBJ2-1; d_gene: TRBD2; CDR3nt: TGTGCCAGCAGTTACTCATCTAGCGGGGGGGACAATGAGCAGTTCTTC; CDR3aa: CASSYSSSGGDNEQFF
abundance: few; v_gene: TRBV10-1; j_gene: TRBJ2-7; d_gene: -; CDR3nt: TGCGCCAGCAGTCCTAGTGGACAACTGGTGGAGCAGTACTTC; CDR3aa: CASSPSGQLVEQYF
abundance: -; v_gene: TRBV18; j_gene: TRBJ2-5; d_gene: -; CDR3nt: TGTGCCAGCTCACCACCCGGGACACCCCAAGAGACCCAGTACTTC; CDR3aa: CASSPPGTPQETQYF
abundance: -; v_gene: TRBV7-9; j_gene: TRBJ1-3; d_gene: -; CDR3nt: TGTGCCAGCAGCTTAGGTATGGGGAACTCTGGAAACACCATATATTTT; CDR3aa: CASSLGMGNSGNTIYF
abundance: -; v_gene: TRBV2; j_gene: TRBJ1-4; d_gene: -; CDR3nt: TGTGCCAGCAGGGGAGGACCAACCCCAACTAATGAAAAACTGTTTTTT; CDR3aa: CASRGGPTPTNEKLFF
abundance: -; v_gene: TRBV9; j_gene: TRBJ2-7; d_gene: TRBD2; CDR3nt: TGTGCCAGCACCCTGACTAGCGGGAGCCTCGAGCAGTACTTC; CDR3aa: CASTLTSGSLEQYF